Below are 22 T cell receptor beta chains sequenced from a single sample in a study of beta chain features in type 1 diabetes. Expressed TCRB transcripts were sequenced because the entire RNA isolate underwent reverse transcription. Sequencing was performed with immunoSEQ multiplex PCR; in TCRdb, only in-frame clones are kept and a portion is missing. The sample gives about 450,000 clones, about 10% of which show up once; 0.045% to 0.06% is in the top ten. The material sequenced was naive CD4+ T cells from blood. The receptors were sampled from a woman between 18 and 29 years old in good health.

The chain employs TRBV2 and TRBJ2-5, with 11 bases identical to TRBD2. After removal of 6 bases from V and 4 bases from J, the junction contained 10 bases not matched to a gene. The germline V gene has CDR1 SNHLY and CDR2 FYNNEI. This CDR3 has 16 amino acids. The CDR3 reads CASSSRLAGSRETQYF. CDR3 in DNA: TGTGCCAGCAGCTCACGACTAGCGGGATCTCGAGAGACCCAGTACTTC.

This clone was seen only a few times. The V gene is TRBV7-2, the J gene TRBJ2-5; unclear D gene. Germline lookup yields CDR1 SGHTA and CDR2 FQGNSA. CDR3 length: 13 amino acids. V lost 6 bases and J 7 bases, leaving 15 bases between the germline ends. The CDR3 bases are TGTGCCAGCAGGGTGAGCGTAGAGTCGACCCAGTACTTC. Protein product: CASRVSVESTQYF.

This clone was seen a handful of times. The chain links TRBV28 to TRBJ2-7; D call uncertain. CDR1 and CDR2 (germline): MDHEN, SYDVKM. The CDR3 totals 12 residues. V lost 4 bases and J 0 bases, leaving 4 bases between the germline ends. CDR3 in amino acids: CASSSRSYEQYV. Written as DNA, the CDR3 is TGTGCCAGCAGTTCCCGCTCCTACGAGCAGTACGTC.

The CDR3 sequence: CATSRDDLWRGFF. The CDR3, as DNA: TGTGCCACCAGCAGAGACGACTTGTGGAGAGGTTTCTTC. The chain recombines TRBV15 with TRBJ2-1; D call uncertain. CDR1 is LNHNV, CDR2 YYDKDF, per germline (reference sequence). This CDR3 is 13 amino acids long. The V end lost 0 bases, the J end lost 16 bases, and 16 bases lay between the germline ends.

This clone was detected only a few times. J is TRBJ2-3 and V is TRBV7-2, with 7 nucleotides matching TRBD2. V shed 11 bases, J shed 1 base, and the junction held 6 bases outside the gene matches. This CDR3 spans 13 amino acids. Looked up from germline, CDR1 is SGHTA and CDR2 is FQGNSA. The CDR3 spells CASNRGGTDTQYF. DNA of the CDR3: TGTGCCTCAAACCGGGGGGGCACAGATACGCAGTATTTT.

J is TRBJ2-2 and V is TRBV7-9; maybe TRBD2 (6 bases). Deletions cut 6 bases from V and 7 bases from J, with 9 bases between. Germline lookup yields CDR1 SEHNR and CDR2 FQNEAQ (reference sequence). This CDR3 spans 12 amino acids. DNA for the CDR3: TGTGCCAGCAGTGGACTATTCGGGGAGCTGTTTTTT. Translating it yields CASSGLFGELFF.

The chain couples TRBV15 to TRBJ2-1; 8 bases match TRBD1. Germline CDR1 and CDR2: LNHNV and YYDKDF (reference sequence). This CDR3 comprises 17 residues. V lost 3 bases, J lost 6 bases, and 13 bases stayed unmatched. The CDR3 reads CATSSPLDRAAGNEQFF. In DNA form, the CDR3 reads TGTGCCACCAGCAGCCCCTTGGACAGGGCCGCGGGCAATGAGCAGTTCTTC.

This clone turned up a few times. Here the CDR3 reads CASSQVDSVVNYGYTF. The CDR3 nucleotides are TGTGCCAGCAGCCAAGTGGACAGTGTTGTTAACTATGGCTACACCTTC. This chain uses TRBV14 with TRBJ1-2; D perhaps matches TRBD1 (6 bases). V was trimmed by 1 base and J by 1 base, leaving 13 bases between them. The CDR3 is 16 amino acids. The germline V gene has CDR1 SGHDN and CDR2 FVKESK.

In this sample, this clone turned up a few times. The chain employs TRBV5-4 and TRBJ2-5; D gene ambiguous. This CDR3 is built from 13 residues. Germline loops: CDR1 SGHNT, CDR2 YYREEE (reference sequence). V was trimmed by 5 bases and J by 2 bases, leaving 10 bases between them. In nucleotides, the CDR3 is TGTGCCAGCAGACCCGAATATCAAGAGACCCAGTACTTC. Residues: CASRPEYQETQYF.

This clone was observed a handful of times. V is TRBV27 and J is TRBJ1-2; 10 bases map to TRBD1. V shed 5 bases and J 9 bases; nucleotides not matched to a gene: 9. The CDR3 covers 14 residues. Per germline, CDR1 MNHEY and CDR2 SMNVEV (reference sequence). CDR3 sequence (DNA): TGTGCCAGCAGTGTGGACAGGGGGGCTCGTCGCTACACCTTC. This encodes CASSVDRGARRYTF.

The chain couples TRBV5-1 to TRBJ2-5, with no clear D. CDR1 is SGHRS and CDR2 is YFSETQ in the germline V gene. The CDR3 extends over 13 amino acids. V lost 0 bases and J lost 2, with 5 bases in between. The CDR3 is CASSLGFQETQYF. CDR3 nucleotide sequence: TGCGCCAGCAGCTTGGGATTTCAAGAGACCCAGTACTTC.

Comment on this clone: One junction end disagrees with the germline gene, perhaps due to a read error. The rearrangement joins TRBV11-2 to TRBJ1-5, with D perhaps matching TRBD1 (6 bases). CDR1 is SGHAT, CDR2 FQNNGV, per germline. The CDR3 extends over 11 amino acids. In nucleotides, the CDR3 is TGTGCCAGCAGCTCAGACAGGCAACTCAATTTT. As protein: CASSSDRQLNF. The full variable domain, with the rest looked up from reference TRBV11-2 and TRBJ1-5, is EAGVAQSPRYKIIEKRQSVAFWCNPISGHATLYWYQQILGQGPKLLIQFQNNGVVDDSQLPKDRFSAERLKGVDSTLKIQPAKLEDSAVYLCASSSDRQLNFGDGTRLSIL.

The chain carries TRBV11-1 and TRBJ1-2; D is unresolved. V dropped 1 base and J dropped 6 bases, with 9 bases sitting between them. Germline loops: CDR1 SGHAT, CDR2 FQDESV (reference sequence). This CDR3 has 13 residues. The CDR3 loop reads CASSLEAGNGYTF. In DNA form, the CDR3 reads TGTGCCAGCAGCTTAGAAGCAGGAAATGGCTACACCTTC.

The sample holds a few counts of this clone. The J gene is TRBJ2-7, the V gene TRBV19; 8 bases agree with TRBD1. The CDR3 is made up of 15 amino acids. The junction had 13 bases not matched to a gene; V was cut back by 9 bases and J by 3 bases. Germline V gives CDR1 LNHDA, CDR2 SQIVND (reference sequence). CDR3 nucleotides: TGTGCCAGCAGGGAAATCGGGACAGGCTACTACGAGCAGTACTTC. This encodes CASREIGTGYYEQYF.

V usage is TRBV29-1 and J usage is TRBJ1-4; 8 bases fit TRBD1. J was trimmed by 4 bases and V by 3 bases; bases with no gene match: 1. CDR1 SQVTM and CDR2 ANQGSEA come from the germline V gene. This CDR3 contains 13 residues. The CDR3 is CSVDRGRNEKLFF. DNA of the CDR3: TGCAGCGTTGACAGGGGGCGTAATGAAAAACTGTTTTTT.

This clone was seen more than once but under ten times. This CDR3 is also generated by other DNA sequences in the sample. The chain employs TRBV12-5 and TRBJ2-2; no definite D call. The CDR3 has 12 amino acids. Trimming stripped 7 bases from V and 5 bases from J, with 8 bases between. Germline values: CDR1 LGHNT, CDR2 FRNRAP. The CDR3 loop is CASVGWTGELFF. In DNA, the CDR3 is TGTGCTAGTGTGGGGTGGACCGGGGAGCTGTTTTTT.

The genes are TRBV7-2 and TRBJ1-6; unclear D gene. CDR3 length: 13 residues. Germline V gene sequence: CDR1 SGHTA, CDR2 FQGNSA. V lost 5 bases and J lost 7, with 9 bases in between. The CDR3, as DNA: TGTGCCAGCAGCCCGGGCCTAAATTCACCCCTCCACTTT. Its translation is CASSPGLNSPLHF.

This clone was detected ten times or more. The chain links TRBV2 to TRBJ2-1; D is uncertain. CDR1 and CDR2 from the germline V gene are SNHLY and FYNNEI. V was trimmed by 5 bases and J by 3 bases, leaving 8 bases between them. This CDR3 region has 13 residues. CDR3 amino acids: CASSLDLYNEQFF. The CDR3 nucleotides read TGTGCCAGCAGTCTGGACCTCTACAATGAGCAGTTCTTC.

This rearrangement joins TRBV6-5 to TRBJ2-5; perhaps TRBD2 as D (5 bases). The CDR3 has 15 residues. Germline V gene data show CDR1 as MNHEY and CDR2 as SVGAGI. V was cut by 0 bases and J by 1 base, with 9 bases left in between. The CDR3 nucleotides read TGTGCCAGCAGTTACTCGAGGGCAGCCCAAGAGACCCAGTACTTC. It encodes CASSYSRAAQETQYF.

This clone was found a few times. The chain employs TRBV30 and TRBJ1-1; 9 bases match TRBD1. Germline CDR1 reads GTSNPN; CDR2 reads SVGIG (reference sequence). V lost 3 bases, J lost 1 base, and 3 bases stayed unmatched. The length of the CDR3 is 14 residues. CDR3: CAWRRDRANTEAFF. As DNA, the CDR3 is TGTGCCTGGAGACGGGACAGGGCGAACACTGAAGCTTTCTTT.

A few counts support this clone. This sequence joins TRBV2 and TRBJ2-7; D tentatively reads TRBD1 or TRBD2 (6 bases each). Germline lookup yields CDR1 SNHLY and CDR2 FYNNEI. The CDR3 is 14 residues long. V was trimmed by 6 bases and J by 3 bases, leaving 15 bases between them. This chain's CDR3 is CASRDTRGGYEQYF. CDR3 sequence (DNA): TGTGCCAGCAGAGACACCAGGGGAGGCTACGAGCAGTACTTC.

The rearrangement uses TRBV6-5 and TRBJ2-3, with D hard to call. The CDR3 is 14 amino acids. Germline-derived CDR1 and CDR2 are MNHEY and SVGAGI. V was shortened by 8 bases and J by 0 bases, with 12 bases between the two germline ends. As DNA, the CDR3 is TGTGCCAGCCGACCATGGGATAGCACAGATACGCAGTATTTT. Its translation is CASRPWDSTDTQYF.